These 2 T cell receptor beta chains were sequenced from one sample in a study of cytomegalovirus exposure and HLA in healthy donors. Vbeta (60) and Jbeta (13) primers were used in the PCR. Measured with immunoSEQ multiplex PCR; TCRdb has only the in-frame clones, and not every one. The sample carries approximately 100,000 clones, roughly 80% recorded once. Sequenced material: PBMCs. Source of these receptors: a man between 45 and 60 years old in good health and CMV-seropositive.

This clone was picked up a small number of times. The chain uses TRBV6-1 and TRBJ2-7; 7 nucleotides agree with TRBD2. J was trimmed by 4 bases and V by 7 bases; bases with no gene match: 10. From germline, CDR1 is MNHNS and CDR2 SASEGT. The CDR3 is 14 amino acids. CDR3 in DNA: TGTGCCAGCATGGCGTCTAGCGGCTCTTACGAGCAGTACTTC. Translating gives CASMASSGSYEQYF.

A remark on this clone: At one of its ends the junction is not consistent with the germline gene, which may arise from a read error. The V gene is TRBV7-9, the J gene TRBJ2-7; D is possibly TRBD1 (5 bases). CDR3 length: 12 amino acids. The germline V gene has CDR1 SEHNR and CDR2 FQNEAQ (reference sequence). The CDR3 bases are TGTTCCAGCAGCTCGCAGGGTTACGAGCAGTACTTC. Translated, it gives CSSSSQGYEQYF.